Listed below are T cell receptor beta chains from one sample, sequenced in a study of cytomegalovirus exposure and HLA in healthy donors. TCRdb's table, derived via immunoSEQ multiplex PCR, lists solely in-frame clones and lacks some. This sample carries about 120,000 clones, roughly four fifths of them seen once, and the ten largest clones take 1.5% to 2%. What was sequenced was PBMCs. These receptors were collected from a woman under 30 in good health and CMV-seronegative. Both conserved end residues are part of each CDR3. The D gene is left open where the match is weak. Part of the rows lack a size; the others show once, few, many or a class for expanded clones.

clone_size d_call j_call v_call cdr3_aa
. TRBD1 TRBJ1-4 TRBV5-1 CASSLSGQGVGEKLFF
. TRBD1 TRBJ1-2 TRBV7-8 CASSLARQGTLYGYTF
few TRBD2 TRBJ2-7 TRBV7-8 CASSPLGGGSYEQYF
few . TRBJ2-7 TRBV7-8 CASSLDSHSYEQYF
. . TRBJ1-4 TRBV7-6 CASSFGEGETNEKLFF
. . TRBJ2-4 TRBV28 CASSFSGSLAKNIQYF
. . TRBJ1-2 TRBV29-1 CSVEEVLAQSHGYTF
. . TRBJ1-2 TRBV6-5 CASRGEVRYGYTF
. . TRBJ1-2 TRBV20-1 CSQFDKRGYTF
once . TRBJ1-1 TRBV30 CAWSSPNRNTEAFF
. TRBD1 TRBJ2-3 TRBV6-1 CASSDDRAAGDTQYF
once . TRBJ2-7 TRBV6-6 CASSGQTYEQYF
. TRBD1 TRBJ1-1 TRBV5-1 CASSLGPGQAEAFF
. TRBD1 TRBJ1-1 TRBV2 CASRTGGAFTEAFF
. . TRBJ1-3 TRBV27 CASSMTGRSGNTIYF
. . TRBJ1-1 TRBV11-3 CASSFRAGTEAFF
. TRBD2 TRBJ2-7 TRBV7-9 CASSPGLAPYEQYF
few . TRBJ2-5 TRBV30 CAWSVHETQYF
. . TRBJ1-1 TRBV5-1 CASSLRVRGTEAFF
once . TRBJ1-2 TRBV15 CATSRAEDGYTF
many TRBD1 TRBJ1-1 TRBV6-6 CASSVDRGQSGEAFF
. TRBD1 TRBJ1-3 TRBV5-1 CASRKRQGDNTIYF
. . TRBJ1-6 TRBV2 CASSGQENSPLHF
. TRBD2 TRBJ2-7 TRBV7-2 CASSLPLAGGRYEQYF
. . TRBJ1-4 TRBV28 CASSYLAVKEKLFF
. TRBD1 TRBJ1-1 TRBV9 CASSYRGSRNTEAFF
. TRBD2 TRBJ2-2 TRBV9 CASSPRGLAADTGELFF
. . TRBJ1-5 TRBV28 CASTEQRNQPQHF
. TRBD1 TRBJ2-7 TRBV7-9 CASSAPDRGEQYF
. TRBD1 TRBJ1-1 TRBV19 CASSRDREDPSNTEAFF
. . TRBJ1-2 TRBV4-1 CASSQDVQAPNYGYTF
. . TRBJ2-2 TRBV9 CASSLQGIDTGELFF
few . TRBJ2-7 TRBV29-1 CSVGRGYEQYF
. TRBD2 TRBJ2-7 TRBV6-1 CASSEGRRLADYYEQYF
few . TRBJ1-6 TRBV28 CASSHRVKLLNSPLHF
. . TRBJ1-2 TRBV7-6 CASSLAGGNYGYTF
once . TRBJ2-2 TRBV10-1 CASSEYFSGELFF
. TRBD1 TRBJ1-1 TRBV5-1 CASRPGQGLTEAFF
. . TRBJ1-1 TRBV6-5 CASQGSGRNTEAFF
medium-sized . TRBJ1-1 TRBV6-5 CASSYSLSSDSPTLF
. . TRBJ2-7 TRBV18 CASSPGGLPSEQYF
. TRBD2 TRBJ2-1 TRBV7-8 CASSLTGLGLADYNEQFF
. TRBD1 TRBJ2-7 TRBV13 CASSLGGTGYEQYF
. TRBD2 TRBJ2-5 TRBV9 CASSVGLAGGPEETQYF
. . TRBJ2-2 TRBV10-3 CAISPGHNTGELFF
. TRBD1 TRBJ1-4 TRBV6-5 CASSWGQGVEKLFF
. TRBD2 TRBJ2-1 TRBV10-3 CAIGVSGGAGPANEQFF
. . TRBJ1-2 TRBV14 CASSQSRMSGGYTF
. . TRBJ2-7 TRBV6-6 CASSPTSTSYEQYF
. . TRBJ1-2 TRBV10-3 CAISAIVGASYGYTF
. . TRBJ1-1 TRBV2 CASGSGQTNTEAFF